Below are 11 T cell receptor beta chains sequenced from a single sample in a study of blood T cell repertoires in COVID-19. Generated by immunoSEQ multiplex PCR, the TCRdb table keeps only in-frame clones and is missing some. This sample carries some 300,000 clones, over 75% of them seen once, and the ten largest clones take around 0.9%. Sequencing was carried out using PBMCs or T cells enriched from blood (not recorded which). These receptor sequences come from a woman in her 30s who had recovered from COVID-19.

V gene TRBV13 combines with J gene TRBJ2-7; 7 positions match TRBD1. The germline V gene encodes CDR1 PRHDT and CDR2 FYEKMQ (reference sequence). The J segment lost 4 bases and the V segment lost 10 bases, leaving 13 bases of the junction unmatched. The CDR3 is made up of 14 amino acids. The CDR3, as DNA: TGTGCCACCTCGAACCGGAACAGGGGATACGAGCAGTACTTC. It yields the protein CATSNRNRGYEQYF.

This chain joins TRBV19 and TRBJ2-3; TRBD2 agrees at 12 bases. The CDR3 has 17 amino acids. Germline V lookup: CDR1 LNHDA, CDR2 SQIVND (reference sequence). With V trimmed by 6 bases and J by 0 bases, 7 bases remained unmatched. CDR3 in DNA: TGTGCCAGTAGACTAGCGGGGGGTCCCCTCAGCACAGATACGCAGTATTTT. It is translated as CASRLAGGPLSTDTQYF.

The chain links TRBV15 to TRBJ2-3, with D maybe TRBD2 (6 bases). CDR1 and CDR2 (germline): LNHNV, YYDKDF (reference sequence). This CDR3 is built from 16 residues. V lost 4 bases and J 2 bases, leaving 16 bases between the germline ends. The DNA for the CDR3 is TGTGCCACCAGCACCAACCCGGGGGAGGCCACAGATACGCAGTATTTT. This sequence encodes CATSTNPGEATDTQYF.

The chain joins TRBV10-3 to TRBJ2-3; D is perhaps TRBD2 (7 bases). CDR3 length: 19 amino acids. Trimming cost V 1 base and J 0 bases, with 20 bases left between them. Per germline, CDR1 ENHRY and CDR2 SYGVKD. The chain's CDR3 is CAISEFPAGAHTSTDTQYF. In nucleotides, the CDR3 is TGTGCCATCAGTGAGTTCCCCGCGGGGGCCCATACTAGCACAGATACGCAGTATTTT.

The V and J genes are TRBV9 and TRBJ1-3; D is undetermined. The CDR3 has 14 amino acids. Germline V gives CDR1 SGDLS, CDR2 YYNGEE. V dropped 4 bases and J dropped 8 bases, with 16 bases sitting between them. CDR3 loop: CASSRLFEGDTIYF. The CDR3, as DNA: TGTGCCAGCAGCCGCCTTTTTGAGGGAGACACCATATATTTT.

The chain couples TRBV28 to TRBJ1-2, with D possibly matching TRBD1 (5 bases). CDR3 size: 18 residues. Looked up from germline, CDR1 is MDHEN and CDR2 is SYDVKM. Trimming took 5 bases from V and 1 from J, leaving 23 bases between them. The CDR3 DNA is TGTGCCAGCAGTCGACGGAAGGGGCAGGGAACCTTTAACTATGGCTACACCTTC. Its translation: CASSRRKGQGTFNYGYTF.

The chain recombines TRBV6-1 with TRBJ2-4, with D perhaps TRBD1 (6 bases). The CDR3 runs 14 residues. The V end lost 3 bases, the J end lost 6 bases, and 12 bases lay between the germline ends. Per the germline V gene, CDR1 is MNHNS and CDR2 is SASEGT. The CDR3 loop reads CASSETGPRNIQYF. In nucleotides, the CDR3 is TGTGCCAGCAGTGAGACAGGCCCAAGAAACATTCAGTACTTC.

The chain joins TRBV7-3 to TRBJ2-3, with 10 bases matching TRBD2. J lost 2 bases, V lost 2 bases, and 4 bases had no gene match. Germline assignment: CDR1 SGHTA and CDR2 FQGTGA. This CDR3 region has 16 residues. CDR3 loop: CASSLVAGGLTDTQYF. DNA for the CDR3: TGTGCCAGCAGCTTAGTAGCGGGGGGCCTCACAGATACGCAGTATTTT.

This clone appeared a single time. This chain uses TRBV5-1 with TRBJ2-1; possibly TRBD2 for D (5 bases). The CDR3 has 13 amino acids. Germline-derived CDR1 and CDR2 are SGHRS and YFSETQ. Trimming took off 0 bases at V and 6 bases at J, with 7 bases between the two ends. This chain's CDR3 is CASSLATSNEQFF. The CDR3 DNA reads as TGCGCCAGCAGCTTGGCCACTAGCAATGAGCAGTTCTTC.

This clone was seen a few times. The chain combines TRBV6-4 with TRBJ2-3; 11 bases align to TRBD2. Looked up from germline, CDR1 is MRHNA and CDR2 is SNTAGT. CDR3 size: 15 residues. V was pared by 3 bases and J by 2 bases, with 1 base of the junction left unmatched. CDR3 sequence: CASSDSGGATDTQYF. The CDR3 nucleotides are TGTGCCAGCAGTGATAGCGGGGGGGCCACAGATACGCAGTATTTT.

This chain uses TRBV19 with TRBJ2-6; D may be TRBD2 (6 bases). The CDR3 spans 19 residues. The V end was cut by 4 bases, the J end by 0 bases, with 19 bases between. Germline CDR1 is LNHDA and CDR2 is SQIVND (reference sequence). Here the CDR3 DNA reads TGTGCCAGTAGTAGAGCTAGCGCCGATAGTAACTCTGGGGCCAACGTCCTGACTTTC. The encoded protein is CASSRASADSNSGANVLTF.